Presented here are 13 T cell receptor beta chains from one specimen sequenced in a study of T cells in Graves' hyperthyroidism and ophthalmopathy. TCR beta CDR3 regions were amplified from RNA. The primer set for the first-round RT-PCR of the TCR CDR3 was HTBI. TCRdb reprocessed the multiplex PCR reads with MiXCR, giving one entry per CDR3 protein. The sample shows roughly 420,000 distinct CDR3 sequences, approximately 14% of them seen only once. The sequenced sample consisted of blood. These receptor sequences come from a woman aged 18-29 years with Graves' hyperthyroidism.

The chain is built from TRBV24-1 and TRBJ2-2, with D tentatively TRBD2 (5 bases). Trimming cost V 3 bases and J 6 bases, with 16 bases left between them. The CDR3 contains 16 residues. Germline lookup yields CDR1 KGHDR and CDR2 SFDVKD. The CDR3 DNA reads as TGTGCCACCAGTGATGGGCAGCGGATCGGGCCCGGGGAGCTGTTTTTT. This gives the protein CATSDGQRIGPGELFF.

This clonotype was seen many times. The chain uses TRBV5-1 and TRBJ2-7; possible D gene TRBD1, 6 bases. Germline V gives CDR1 SGHRS, CDR2 YFSETQ. The CDR3 loop spans 19 amino acids. The ends were cut back, 0 bases at V and 2 bases at J, with 24 bases in the middle. The CDR3: CASSLAGYRQVLTAYEQYF. The CDR3 coding sequence is TGCGCCAGCAGCTTGGCCGGTTACCGACAGGTCTTGACTGCCTACGAGCAGTACTTC.

Ten or more counts support this clonotype. J is TRBJ2-5 and V is TRBV28; 9 nucleotides match TRBD1. Germline CDR1 MDHEN, CDR2 SYDVKM. The CDR3 contains 15 residues. V trimming: 4 bases; J trimming: 4 bases; junction bases outside the gene matches: 7. CDR3 protein: CASSSRTGVLETQYF. CDR3 DNA: TGTGCCAGCAGTTCTCGGACAGGGGTTCTAGAGACCCAGTACTTC.

This clonotype was picked up many times. The CDR3 loop is CASSLYPQEFTTEAFF. In DNA, the CDR3 is TGTGCCAGCAGCTTATATCCACAGGAGTTTACCACTGAAGCTTTCTTT. The genes are TRBV11-2 and TRBJ1-1; tentatively, D is TRBD1 (5 bases). The CDR3 sequence is 16 residues long. V lost 2 bases and J lost 4, with 17 bases in between. In germline, CDR1 is SGHAT, CDR2 FQNNGV.

This clonotype was seen at least ten times. The rearrangement uses TRBV5-5 and TRBJ1-4; D is ambiguous. Germline CDR1 reads SGHKS; CDR2 reads YYEKEE (reference sequence). V was cut by 2 bases and J by 5 bases, with 10 bases left in between. The length of the CDR3 is 14 residues. CDR3 DNA sequence: TGTGCCAGCAGCTTCACCGAGTTCAATGAAAAACTGTTTTTT. Protein: CASSFTEFNEKLFF.

CDR3 nucleotide sequence: TGTGCCATCAGTGGTAAAGCCGGGGAGCTGTTTTTT. It is translated as CAISGKAGELFF. This chain connects TRBV10-3 to TRBJ2-2; D not certain. Per germline, CDR1 ENHRY and CDR2 SYGVKD. There are 12 residues in the CDR3. V was clipped by 4 bases and J by 6 bases, with 6 bases between them.

The chain uses TRBV7-3 and TRBJ1-1; no definite D call. This CDR3 comprises 13 residues. Germline lookup yields CDR1 SGHTA and CDR2 FQGTGA. V gave up 2 bases and J gave up 9 bases, with 13 bases separating them. The CDR3 DNA reads TGTGCCAGCAGCTTAGGTGGTCAGACGAAAGCTTTCTTT. Amino acids: CASSLGGQTKAFF.

The J gene is TRBJ1-5, the V gene TRBV7-9; 8 bases are shared with TRBD1. This CDR3 is 17 amino acids long. Germline-derived CDR1 and CDR2 are SEHNR and FQNEAQ (reference sequence). V lost 1 base and J lost 6; bases outside the gene matches: 11. CDR3: CASSLDRDRLLSQPQHF. The CDR3 region has the DNA TGTGCCAGCAGCTTAGATAGGGACAGGCTTCTTTCTCAGCCCCAGCATTTT.

In its sample, this clonotype was seen a few times. The J gene is TRBJ2-2, the V gene TRBV19; no clear D. The CDR3 loop spans 17 amino acids. Per germline, CDR1 LNHDA and CDR2 SQIVND (reference sequence). V lost 5 bases and J 0 bases, leaving 16 bases between the germline ends. For the CDR3, the DNA is TGTGCCAGTAGTGCTACGATTCACCCACCGAACACCGGGGAGCTGTTTTTT. As protein: CASSATIHPPNTGELFF.

The sample holds many counts of this clonotype. The genes are TRBV12-3 or TRBV12-4 and TRBJ2-4; 9 nucleotides line up with TRBD2. The ends lost 10 bases at V and 6 bases at J; junction bases unmatched: 4. The CDR3 covers 12 residues. The CDR3 DNA reads as TGTGCCACGGGACTAGCCCGAAACATTCAGTACTTC. Its translation is CATGLARNIQYF.

On this clonotype itself: The junction departs from the called germline gene at one end, perhaps through a read error. The gene calls are TRBV19 and TRBJ1-1; the D gene is possibly TRBD1 (6 bases). The CDR3 has 14 residues. In germline, CDR1 is LNHDA, CDR2 SQIVND (reference sequence). This chain's CDR3 is CASSTLPWDTETFF. The CDR3 DNA sequence: TGTGCCAGTAGTACCCTTCCCTGGGACACTGAAACTTTCTTT.

There are many counts of this clonotype. The gene calls are TRBV7-9 and TRBJ2-1; 7 bases map to TRBD2. The CDR3 covers 14 residues. Germline V gene sequence: CDR1 SEHNR, CDR2 FQNEAQ (reference sequence). The trim removed 0 bases at V and 6 bases at J, leaving 2 bases unmatched. The CDR3 is CASSLAGGSNEQFF. In nucleotides, the CDR3 is TGTGCCAGCAGCTTAGCTGGCGGGAGCAATGAGCAGTTCTTC.

The sample holds a few counts of this clonotype. This sequence joins TRBV7-6 and TRBJ2-3; D call uncertain. The V end was cut by 1 base, the J end by 4 bases, with 12 bases between. The CDR3 covers 15 residues. The germline CDR1 and CDR2 sequences are SGHVS and FNYEAQ. CDR3 nucleotides: TGTGCCAGCAGCTTAGAAGGGTATAGGTCAGATACGCAGTATTTT. Translation gives CASSLEGYRSDTQYF.